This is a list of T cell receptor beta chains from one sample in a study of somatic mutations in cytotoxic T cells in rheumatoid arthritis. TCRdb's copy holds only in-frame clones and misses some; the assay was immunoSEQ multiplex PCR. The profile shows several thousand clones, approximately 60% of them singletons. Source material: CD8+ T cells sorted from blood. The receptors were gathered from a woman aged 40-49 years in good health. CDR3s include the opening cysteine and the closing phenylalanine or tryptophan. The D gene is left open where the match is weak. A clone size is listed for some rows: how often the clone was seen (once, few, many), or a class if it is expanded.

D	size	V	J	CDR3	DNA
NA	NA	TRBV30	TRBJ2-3	CAWRKRGTSTDTQYF	TGTGCCTGGAGGAAAAGAGGAACTAGCACAGATACGCAGTATTTT
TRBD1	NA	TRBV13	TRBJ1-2	CASSLGTGSTPSYGYTF	TGTGCCAGCAGCTTAGGGACAGGGAGCACCCCCTCCTATGGCTACACCTTC
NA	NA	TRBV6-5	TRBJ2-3	CASSLGDTQYF	TGTGCCAGCAGCCTGGGTGATACGCAGTATTTT
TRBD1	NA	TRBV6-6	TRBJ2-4	CASSYLSGGKNIQYF	TGTGCCAGCAGTTATCTCTCAGGGGGCAAAAACATTCAGTACTTC
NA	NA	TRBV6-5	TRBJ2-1	CASSYSPESVGREQFF	TGTGCCAGCAGTTATAGCCCAGAGTCCGTCGGGCGTGAGCAGTTCTTC
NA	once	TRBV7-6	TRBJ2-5	CASSHTYGGGETQYF	TGTGCCAGCAGCCATACATACGGGGGCGGGGAGACCCAGTACTTC
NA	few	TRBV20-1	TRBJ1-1	CSTIEDTEAFF	TGCAGTACCATAGAGGACACTGAAGCTTTCTTT
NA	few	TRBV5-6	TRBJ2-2	CASSLGQNTGELFF	TGTGCCAGCAGCCTCGGACAGAACACCGGGGAGCTGTTTTTT
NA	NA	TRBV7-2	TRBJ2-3	CASSWRQGGHYTQYF	TGTGCCAGCAGCTGGAGACAGGGAGGGCATTATACGCAGTATTTT
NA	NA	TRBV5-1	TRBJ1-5	CASSLGAGGNQPQHF	TGCGCCAGCAGCCTGGGGGCAGGAGGCAATCAGCCCCAGCATTTT
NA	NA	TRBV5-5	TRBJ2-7	CASSLDRTYEQYF	TGTGCCAGCAGTTTGGACCGCACCTACGAGCAGTACTTC
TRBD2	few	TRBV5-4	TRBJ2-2	CASSPAGGGPNTGELFF	TGTGCCAGCAGCCCGGCTGGGGGAGGGCCCAACACCGGGGAGCTGTTTTTT
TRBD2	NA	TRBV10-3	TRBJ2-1	CAMGGGSLLNEQFF	TGTGCCATGGGAGGCGGGAGTCTGTTGAATGAGCAGTTCTTC
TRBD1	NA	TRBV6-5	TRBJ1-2	CASSSDREANYGYTF	TGTGCCAGCAGTTCAGACAGGGAAGCTAACTATGGCTACACCTTC
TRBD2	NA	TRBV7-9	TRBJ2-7	CASSPTSGPISYEQYF	TGTGCCAGCAGCCCGACTAGCGGGCCGATCTCCTACGAGCAGTACTTC
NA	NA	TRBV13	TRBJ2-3	CASFVRGKWGADTQYF	TGTGCCAGCTTTGTCCGTGGCAAGTGGGGCGCAGATACGCAGTATTTT
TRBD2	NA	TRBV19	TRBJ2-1	CASPPPGTSVHNEQFF	TGTGCCAGCCCTCCTCCCGGGACTAGCGTCCACAATGAGCAGTTCTTC
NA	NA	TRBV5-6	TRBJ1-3	CASSLDRTASGNTIYF	TGTGCCAGCAGCTTGGACAGGACAGCCTCTGGAAACACCATATATTTT
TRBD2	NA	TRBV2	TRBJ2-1	CASSETSAYYNEQFF	TGTGCCAGCAGTGAAACTAGCGCATATTACAATGAGCAGTTCTTC
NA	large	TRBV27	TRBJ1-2	CASSLYPSYGYTF	TGTGCCAGCAGTTTATATCCCAGCTATGGCTACACCTTC
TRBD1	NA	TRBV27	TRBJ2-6	CASSSPTDRGLGANVLTF	TGTGCCAGCAGTTCCCCCACGGACAGGGGGCTCGGGGCCAACGTCCTGACTTTC
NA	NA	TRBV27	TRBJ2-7	CASSSGSSYEQYF	TGTGCCAGCAGTTCTGGGAGCTCCTACGAGCAGTACTTC